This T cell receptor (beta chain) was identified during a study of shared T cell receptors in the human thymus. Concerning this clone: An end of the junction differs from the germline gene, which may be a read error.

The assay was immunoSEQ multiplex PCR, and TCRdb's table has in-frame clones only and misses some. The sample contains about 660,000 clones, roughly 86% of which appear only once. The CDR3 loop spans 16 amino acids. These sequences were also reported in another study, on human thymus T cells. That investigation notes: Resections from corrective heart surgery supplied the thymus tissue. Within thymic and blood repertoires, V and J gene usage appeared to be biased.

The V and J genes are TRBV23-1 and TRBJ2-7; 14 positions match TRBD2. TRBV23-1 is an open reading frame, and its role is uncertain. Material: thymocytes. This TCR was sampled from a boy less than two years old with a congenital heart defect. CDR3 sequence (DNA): TGCGCCAGCAGTCAATCACGGACTAGCGGGAGGCCCGCAAGTAACTTC. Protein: CASSQSRTSGRPASNF.